This T cell receptor beta chain was retrieved from a study of cytomegalovirus exposure and HLA in healthy donors. Study summary: An early release of data contained 80 million to 85 million unique TCRs, which came from HLA-typed donors.

The primer mix had 60 Vbeta and 13 Jbeta primers. Clones were read by immunoSEQ multiplex PCR, and TCRdb kept only the in-frame ones, dropping some. The sample holds around 120,000 clones, 75% to 85% seen once. A note on this clone: Its cognate antigen is unknown.

General observations from the study: Overall, around 160 TCR beta chains were annotated as cytomegalovirus-associated. In a later analysis, CMV-associated beta chains were mostly HLA-associated, it appeared.

This CDR3 region has 15 residues. The V and J ends lost 2 bases and 6 bases, in that order; junction bases with no gene match: 7. Germline CDR1 GTSNPN, CDR2 SVGIG (reference sequence). The donors comprised healthy bone marrow donors. This TCR was sampled from a man aged 50-60 years in good health and CMV-seronegative. The sample comprised PBMCs. This sequence joins TRBV30 and TRBJ1-5, with 10 positions matching TRBD1. CDR3 loop: CAWSKTGTGVQPQHF. Written as DNA, the CDR3 is TGTGCCTGGAGTAAAACCGGGACAGGGGTTCAGCCCCAGCATTTT.